These T cell receptor beta chains were read from a single sample in a study of technical replicates of blood from a handful of donors. Some clones are missing from TCRdb's copy, which holds only in-frame ones; the method was immunoSEQ multiplex PCR. The sample holds about 34,000 clones, approximately 92% seen once. The sequencing sample was made of PBMCs. These receptors were taken from a human donor in good health. Some clones in this sample may be carry-over from other donors' samples. The CDR3 runs from the conserved cysteine through the conserved F or W.

TRBV4-3,CASSQLLSGDEQFF
TRBV7-5,CARTPRASQHF
TRBV5-3,CARSRKRDVYNEQFF
TRBV5-1,CATSAGTSQETQYF
TRBV7-2,CASSRDRDYEQYF
TRBV6-5,CASSFGGLIYEQYF
TRBV29-1,CSVDRGGETQYF
TRBV11-2,CASSLGEGGEQYF
TRBV4-1,CASSQERTPSYEQYF
TRBV7-9,CASSGRTGEETQYF
TRBV10-3,CAISESRDTQYF
TRBV5-1,CASSPGTGFQPQHF
TRBV28,CASSLSGRGETQYF
TRBV4-3,CASSLTANYGYTF
TRBV4-1,CASSQVSSGEQTQYF
TRBV7-8,CASSTPRRDRSYEQYF
TRBV5-8,CASPLRKTAGYGYTF
TRBV5-4,CASSPSTNEKLFF
TRBV5-1,CASTPAGGNYGYTF
TRBV5-1,CASSLSGAYNEQFF
TRBV2,CASRSAGLSFEQYF
TRBV2,CASSATPPETQYF
TRBV7-8,CASSFPAGGPRYNEQFF
TRBV7-2,CASSWAGGPDEQYF
TRBV7-9,CASSQDTEDGYTF
TRBV5-6,CASSSLGTGPTEAFF
TRBV29-1,CSVEDPSTEAFF
TRBV6-5,CASSLRGGDEQFF
TRBV7-6,CASSLGRVNTEAFF
TRBV5-1,CASSSQGGDAGNTIYF
TRBV27,CASSLSAGVLDEQYF
TRBV2,CASRPPQLAGWETQYF
TRBV10-3,CAIREQGLEHTEAFF
TRBV2,CASSEEPGTDTQYF
TRBV7-9,CASSPRGTSGIVEQYF
TRBV19,CASRPGQGTYEQYF
TRBV19,CASSIGLAGGSRDNEQFF
TRBV2,CASLQGATYNSPLHF
TRBV5-6,CASSLQAGTLTDTQYF
TRBV4-2,CASSQAKRDRVMGTQYF
TRBV19,CASSTDRVRNSPLHF
TRBV2,CASSKDRGSTDTQYF
TRBV6-4,CASSAKEKTYEQYF
TRBV25-1,CASSEYWQGYTF
TRBV19,CASSRGWASANTGELFF
TRBV6-5,CASSYAQVNYGYTF
TRBV30,CALQGTSTGELFF
TRBV11-1,CASSITRGITEAFF
TRBV6-5,CASSTRQGVTEAFF
TRBV18,CASSPGTSGSYNEQFF
TRBV6-1,CASRITRGAYEQYF
TRBV5-6,CASSVQRGQGSYGYTF
TRBV5-6,CASTSQGNRETQYF
TRBV6-5,CASSYESRAPEDGQYF
TRBV5-1,CASSHRDSNTGELFF
TRBV2,CASSVSGAEAFF
TRBV5-6,CASSLAAGKFYEQYF
TRBV30,CAWGGLSNEQFF
TRBV7-6,CASSLLAAVIAGELFF